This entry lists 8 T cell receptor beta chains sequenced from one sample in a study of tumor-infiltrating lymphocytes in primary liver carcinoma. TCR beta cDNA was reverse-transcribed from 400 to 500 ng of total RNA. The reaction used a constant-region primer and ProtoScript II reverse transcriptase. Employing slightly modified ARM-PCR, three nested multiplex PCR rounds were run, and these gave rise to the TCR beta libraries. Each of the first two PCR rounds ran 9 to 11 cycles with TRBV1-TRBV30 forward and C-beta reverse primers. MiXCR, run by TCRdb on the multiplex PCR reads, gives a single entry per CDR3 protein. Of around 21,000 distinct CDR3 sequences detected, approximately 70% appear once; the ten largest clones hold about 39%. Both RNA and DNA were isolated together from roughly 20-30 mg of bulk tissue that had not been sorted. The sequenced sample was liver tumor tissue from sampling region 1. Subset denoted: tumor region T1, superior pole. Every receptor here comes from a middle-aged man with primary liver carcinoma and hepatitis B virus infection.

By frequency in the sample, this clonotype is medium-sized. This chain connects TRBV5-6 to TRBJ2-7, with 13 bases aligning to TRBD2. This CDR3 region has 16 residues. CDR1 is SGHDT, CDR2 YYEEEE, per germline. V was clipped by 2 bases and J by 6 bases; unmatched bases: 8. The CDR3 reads CASSFRTSGRHLEQYF. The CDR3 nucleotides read TGTGCCAGCAGCTTCAGGACTAGCGGGAGACACCTCGAGCAGTACTTC.

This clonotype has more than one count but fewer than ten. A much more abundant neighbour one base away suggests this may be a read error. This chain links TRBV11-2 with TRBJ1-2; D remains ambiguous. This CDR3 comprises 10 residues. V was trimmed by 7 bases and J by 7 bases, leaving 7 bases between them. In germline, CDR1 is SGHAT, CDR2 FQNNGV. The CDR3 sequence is CASNSPGYTF. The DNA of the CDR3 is TGTGCCAGCAACTCCCCTGGCTACACCTTC. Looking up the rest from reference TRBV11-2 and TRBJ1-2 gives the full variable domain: EAGVAQSPRYKIIEKRQSVAFWCNPISGHATLYWYQQILGQGPKLLIQFQNNGVVDDSQLPKDRFSAERLKGVDSTLKIQPAKLEDSAVYLCASNSPGYTFGSGTRLTVV.

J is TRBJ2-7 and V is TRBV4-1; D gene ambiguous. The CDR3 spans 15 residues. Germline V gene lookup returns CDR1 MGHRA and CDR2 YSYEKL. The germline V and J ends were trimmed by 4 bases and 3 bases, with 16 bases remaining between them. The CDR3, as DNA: TGCGCCAGCAGCCGAGATTTGAGAGGTGACTACGAGCAGTACTTC. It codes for CASSRDLRGDYEQYF.

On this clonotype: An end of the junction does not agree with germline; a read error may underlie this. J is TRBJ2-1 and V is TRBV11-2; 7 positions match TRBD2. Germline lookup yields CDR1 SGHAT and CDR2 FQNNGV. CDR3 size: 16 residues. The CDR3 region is CASCYTSAHLYSERFF. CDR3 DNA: TGTGCCAGCTGCTATACTAGCGCCCATTTATACAGTGAGCGGTTCTTC. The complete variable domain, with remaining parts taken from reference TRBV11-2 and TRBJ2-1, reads EAGVAQSPRYKIIEKRQSVAFWCNPISGHATLYWYQQILGQGPKLLIQFQNNGVVDDSQLPKDRFSAERLKGVDSTLKIQPAKLEDSAVYLCASCYTSAHLYSERFFGPGTRLTVL.

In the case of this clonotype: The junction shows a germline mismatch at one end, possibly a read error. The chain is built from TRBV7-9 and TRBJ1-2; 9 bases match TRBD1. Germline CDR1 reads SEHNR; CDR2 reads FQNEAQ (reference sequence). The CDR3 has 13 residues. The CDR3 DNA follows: TGTGTCAGCAGACGGGACAGGGACGTGGGCTACACCTTC. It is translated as CVSRRDRDVGYTF. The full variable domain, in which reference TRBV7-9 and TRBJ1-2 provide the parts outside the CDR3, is DTGVSQNPRHKITKRGQNVTFRCDPISEHNRLYWYRQTLGQGPEFLTYFQNEAQLEKSRLLSDRFSAERPKGSFSTLEIQRTEQGDSAMYLCVSRRDRDVGYTFGSGTRLTVV.

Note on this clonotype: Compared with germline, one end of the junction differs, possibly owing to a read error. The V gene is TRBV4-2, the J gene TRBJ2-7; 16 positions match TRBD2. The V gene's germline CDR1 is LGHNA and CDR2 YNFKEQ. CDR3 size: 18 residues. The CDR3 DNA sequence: TGTGCCAGCAGTGGAAAACTGGGACTAGCGGGAGGGCCACACGAGCAACACTTC. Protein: CASSGKLGLAGGPHEQHF.

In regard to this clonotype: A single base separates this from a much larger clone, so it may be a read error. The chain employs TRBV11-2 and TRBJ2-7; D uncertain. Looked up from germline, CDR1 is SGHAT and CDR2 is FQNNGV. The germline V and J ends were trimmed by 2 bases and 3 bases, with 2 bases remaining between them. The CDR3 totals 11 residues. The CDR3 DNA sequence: TGTGCCAGCAGCTTAATCTACGAGCAGTACTTC. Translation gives CASSLIYEQYF.

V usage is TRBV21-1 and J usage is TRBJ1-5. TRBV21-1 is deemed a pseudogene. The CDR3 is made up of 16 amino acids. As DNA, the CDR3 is TGTGCCAGCAGCGCCTCAACATGGAATAGCGATCAGCCCCAGCATTTT. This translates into CASSASTWNSDQPQHF.